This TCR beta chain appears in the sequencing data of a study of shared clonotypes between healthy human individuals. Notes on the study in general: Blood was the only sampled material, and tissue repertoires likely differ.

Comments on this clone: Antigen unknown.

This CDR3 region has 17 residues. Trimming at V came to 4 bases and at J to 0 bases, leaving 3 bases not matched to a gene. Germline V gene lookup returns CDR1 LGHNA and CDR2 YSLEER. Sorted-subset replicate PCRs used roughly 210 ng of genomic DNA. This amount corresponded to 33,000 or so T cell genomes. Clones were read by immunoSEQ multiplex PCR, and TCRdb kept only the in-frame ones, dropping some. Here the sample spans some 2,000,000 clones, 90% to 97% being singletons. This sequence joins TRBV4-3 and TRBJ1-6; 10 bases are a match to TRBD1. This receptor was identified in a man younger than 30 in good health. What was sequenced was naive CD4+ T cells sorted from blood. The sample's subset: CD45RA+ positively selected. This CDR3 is CASSLGQGSSYNSPLHF. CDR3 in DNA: TGCGCCAGCAGCCTGGGACAGGGGAGCTCCTATAATTCACCCCTCCACTTT.